Described below is a single T cell receptor beta chain sequence and its context. This sample is drawn from a study of blood T cell repertoires in COVID-19. Study information: The samples span acute and convalescent COVID-19 from the United States, Italy and Spain. In each case, the material was cDNA or gDNA derived from T cells, B-cell-depleted T cells, or PBMCs.

After removal of 2 bases from V and 3 bases from J, the junction contained 12 bases not matched to a gene. The CDR3 contains 19 residues. Germline CDR1 WNHNN, CDR2 SYGVQD (reference sequence). Per the study methods: Amplification of reference gene primers was used by the study to estimate nucleated cell counts. Sequencing used immunoSEQ multiplex PCR; TCRdb keeps in-frame clones, though not all of them. That table supplies the V and J calls and clone size; D and trimming were determined from the DNA. The table lists about 110,000 clones, more than 70% of them singletons, with approximately 4% in the top ten.

The sample comprised peripheral blood. The rearrangement uses TRBV10-1 and TRBJ2-1, with 11 nucleotides matching TRBD2. The receptor was derived from a human donor in a cohort sampled during active COVID-19. In DNA, the CDR3 is TGCGCCAGCAGTGAGGTTTCTAGCGGGAGGACCCGGCACTACAATGAGCAGTTCTTC. This encodes CASSEVSSGRTRHYNEQFF.